These 19 T cell receptor beta chains were sequenced from one sample in a study of blood T cell repertoires in COVID-19 (dated by TCRdb to the early 2020s). Libraries were constructed by the immunoSEQ multiplex PCR assay. Drawn from immuneACCESS, this table holds only the in-frame rearrangements with V and J called that TCRdb kept. Clones are partly lost; checked studies trace under half to an unresolved V gene and leave the rest unexplained. Here the sample has approximately 130,000 clones; about 75% occur a single time. The top ten constitute more than 15% of the sample. Sequenced: peripheral blood. Receptor source: a man older than 75 with acute or convalescent COVID-19.

The chain is built from TRBV5-1 and TRBJ2-6; 7 bases are a match to TRBD1. The CDR3 spans 17 residues. With V trimmed by 3 bases and J by 0 bases, 6 bases remained unmatched. The germline CDR1 and CDR2 sequences are SGHRS and YFSETQ. CDR3 in DNA: TGCGCCAGCAGCTCCTCGACAGGGCGCTCTGGGGCCAACGTCCTGACTTTC. Translating gives CASSSSTGRSGANVLTF.

This clone was observed a few times. The rearrangement uses TRBV5-1 and TRBJ2-7, with 7 bases that match TRBD1. The CDR3 contains 14 residues. Germline V gene lookup returns CDR1 SGHRS and CDR2 YFSETQ. Trimming at V came to 0 bases and at J to 4 bases, leaving 4 bases not matched to a gene. The CDR3 sequence is CASSLAGTEYEQYF. CDR3 coding DNA: TGCGCCAGCAGCTTGGCTGGGACAGAATACGAGCAGTACTTC.

This clone turned up a few times. The V call is TRBV7-3, the J call TRBJ2-7, with D possibly TRBD2 on 5 matching bases. Trimming cost V 5 bases and J 6 bases, with 17 bases left between them. The CDR3 runs to 14 residues. Per germline, CDR1 SGHTA and CDR2 FQGTGA. CDR3 sequence reads: CASSPSSGSGEQYF. The CDR3 DNA reads as TGTGCCAGCAGCCCCAGCTCGGGGTCGGGCGAGCAGTACTTC.

This clone is a singleton in its sample. This sequence joins TRBV6-5 and TRBJ2-3; 9 positions agree with TRBD1. Germline V gene sequence: CDR1 MNHEY, CDR2 SVGAGI. The CDR3 loop spans 15 amino acids. The V gene end was trimmed by 5 bases and the J gene end by 3 bases; junction bases not matched to a gene: 6. The CDR3 loop is CASSPDGQGTDTQYF. CDR3 DNA sequence: TGTGCCAGCAGTCCCGACGGACAGGGGACAGATACGCAGTATTTT.

V is TRBV7-9 and J is TRBJ2-2; D uncertain. This CDR3 is built from 13 residues. The ends were cut back, 5 bases at V and 1 base at J, with 5 bases in the middle. The germline V gene has CDR1 SEHNR and CDR2 FQNEAQ (reference sequence). The CDR3 protein is CASSPLNTGELFF. CDR3 sequence (DNA): TGTGCCAGCAGCCCGTTGAACACCGGGGAGCTGTTTTTT.

This clone was seen only once. The chain uses TRBV4-1 and TRBJ2-2, with a weak D call TRBD1 (6 bases). The germline CDR1 and CDR2 sequences are MGHRA and YSYEKL. Trimming cost V 2 bases and J 6 bases, with 10 bases left between them. This CDR3 has 14 amino acids. The CDR3 nucleotides are TGCGCCAGCAGCCAACCGGGACAATCCGGGGAGCTGTTTTTT. Protein product: CASSQPGQSGELFF.

The rearrangement links TRBV7-2 to TRBJ2-2, with a possible D match to TRBD1 (5 bases). V dropped 6 bases and J dropped 4 bases, with 12 bases sitting between them. Germline V CDR1 and CDR2: SGHTA, FQGNSA. The CDR3 loop spans 14 amino acids. In DNA form, the CDR3 reads TGTGCCAGCAGACCAGGGCAGATCACCGGGGAGCTGTTTTTT. Translating it yields CASRPGQITGELFF.

V is TRBV3-1 (or the pseudogene TRBV3-2) and J is TRBJ2-3, with TRBD2 identical over 11 bases. The germline V gene encodes CDR1 LGHDT and CDR2 YNNKEL (reference sequence). There are 17 residues in the CDR3. Trimming removed 4 bases from V and 3 bases from J; junction bases left unmatched: 9. The CDR3 DNA sequence: TGTGCCAGCAGCCGAAATAGCGGGGGGGTTGGGACAGATACGCAGTATTTT. Encoded protein: CASSRNSGGVGTDTQYF.

This clone came up once. The chain recombines TRBV6-5 with TRBJ2-7; 7 bases fit TRBD1. The ends lost 2 bases at V and 0 bases at J; junction bases unmatched: 4. Germline-derived CDR1 and CDR2 are MNHEY and SVGAGI. The CDR3 length is 15 residues. DNA for the CDR3: TGTGCCAGCAGTTACGAGGCAGGGGGCTCCTACGAGCAGTACTTC. Residues: CASSYEAGGSYEQYF.

V is TRBV7-6 and J is TRBJ2-1; perhaps TRBD1 as D (5 bases). This CDR3 comprises 16 residues. Germline lookup yields CDR1 SGHVS and CDR2 FNYEAQ. Trimming removed 5 bases at V and 4 bases at J, with 18 bases between. The CDR3, as DNA: TGTGCCAGCAGCCTCAGGATCCAGGGAAAATACAATGAGCAGTTCTTC. This codes for CASSLRIQGKYNEQFF. Filled out from reference TRBV7-6 and TRBJ2-1, the complete variable domain reads GAGVSQSPRYKVTKRGQDVALRCDPISGHVSLYWYRQALGQGPEFLTYFNYEAQQDKSGLPNDRFSAERPEGSISTLTIQRTEQRDSAMYRCASSLRIQGKYNEQFFGPGTRLTVL.

The J gene is TRBJ2-7, the V gene TRBV20-1; 8 bases fit TRBD2. J was trimmed by 2 bases and V by 3 bases; bases with no gene match: 9. The germline V gene encodes CDR1 DFQATT and CDR2 SNEGSKA (reference sequence). The CDR3 spans 15 residues. CDR3 residues: CSASVSAGGPYEQYF. For the CDR3, the DNA is TGCAGTGCTAGTGTATCTGCGGGGGGCCCCTACGAGCAGTACTTC.

CDR3 loop: CASSLDLGQPQHF. The CDR3 DNA reads TGCGCCAGCAGCTTGGATCTCGGTCAGCCCCAGCATTTT. The chain couples TRBV5-1 to TRBJ1-5; no clear D. V was shortened by 0 bases and J by 6 bases, with 7 bases between the two germline ends. CDR1 and CDR2 (germline): SGHRS, YFSETQ. This CDR3 contains 13 residues.

This sequence joins TRBV5-4 and TRBJ2-7, with D perhaps matching TRBD2 (5 bases). The V and J ends lost 4 bases and 1 base respectively, with 18 bases between them. The CDR3 extends over 16 amino acids. Germline lookup yields CDR1 SGHNT and CDR2 YYREEE (reference sequence). The CDR3 nucleotides are TGTGCCAGCAGCCCGGCGGGTGGATCCTCGTCCTACGAGCAGTACTTC. This gives the protein CASSPAGGSSSYEQYF.

The chain links TRBV2 to TRBJ1-5; perhaps TRBD1 as D (5 bases). This CDR3 is built from 13 residues. Germline V lookup: CDR1 SNHLY, CDR2 FYNNEI. Trimming cost V 4 bases and J 4 bases, with 8 bases left between them. This CDR3 is CASSVRGNQPQHF. The CDR3 DNA reads as TGTGCCAGCAGTGTACGGGGGAATCAGCCCCAGCATTTT.

This chain joins TRBV27 and TRBJ2-5; TRBD1 is a possible D gene (6 bases). Germline CDR1 reads MNHEY; CDR2 reads SMNVEV (reference sequence). The V end was cut by 5 bases, the J end by 0 bases, with 10 bases between. CDR3 length equals 14 residues. CDR3 DNA: TGTGCCAGCAGTCCTACAGGGTACCAAGAGACCCAGTACTTC. It yields the protein CASSPTGYQETQYF.

V is TRBV18 and J is TRBJ2-6; D is uncertain. The CDR3 has 16 amino acids. Germline CDR1 reads KGHSH; CDR2 reads LQKENI. Trimming removed 5 bases at V and 0 bases at J, with 11 bases between. This CDR3 reads CASSEQAPSGANVLTF. As DNA, the CDR3 is TGTGCCAGCTCAGAGCAGGCCCCCTCTGGGGCCAACGTCCTGACTTTC.

The chain links TRBV2 to TRBJ2-3, with 7 bases lining up with TRBD1. The CDR3 has 13 residues. The ends lost 4 bases at V and 6 bases at J; junction bases unmatched: 4. Germline V CDR1 and CDR2: SNHLY, FYNNEI. The CDR3 loop reads CASSATGLDTQYF. The CDR3 coding sequence is TGTGCCAGCAGTGCGACAGGGTTGGATACGCAGTATTTT.

This clone was seen only once. This chain connects TRBV30 to TRBJ2-5; D is uncertain. The CDR3 has 11 residues. The germline CDR1 and CDR2 sequences are GTSNPN and SVGIG (reference sequence). V dropped 6 bases and J dropped 0 bases, with 5 bases sitting between them. CDR3 residues: CACKNQETQYF. In DNA, the CDR3 is TGTGCCTGCAAAAACCAAGAGACCCAGTACTTC.

This chain connects TRBV2 to TRBJ2-3; no clear D. The germline CDR1 and CDR2 sequences are SNHLY and FYNNEI. With 3 bases removed from V and 6 bases from J, the gap between germline ends came to 13 bases. The CDR3 spans 14 residues. DNA of the CDR3: TGTGCCAGCAGTGACTCACGGAGTCTCGATACGCAGTATTTT. This sequence encodes CASSDSRSLDTQYF.